This entry concerns a single T cell receptor (beta chain). Its target is not known. Measured with immunoSEQ multiplex PCR; TCRdb has only the in-frame clones, and not every one. Of some 690,000 clones listed, about 90% were seen once; the top ten hold about a third. These data are taken from a study of shared clonotypes between healthy human individuals. On the study more broadly: Sampling drew on donors who were a couple of women and a few men aged 18 to 49.

Study-wide results and caveats: All-four-donor shared clonotypes had higher generation probabilities than non-shared clonotypes did.

Trimming cost V 5 bases and J 2 bases; bases outside gene matches: 6. The CDR3 extends over 16 amino acids. Looked up from germline, CDR1 is SGHTA and CDR2 is FQGTGA. The gene calls are TRBV7-3 and TRBJ2-1, with 10 bases matching TRBD2. The sequence came from a man aged 18 to 30 in good health. Some clones in this sample may be carry-over from other donors' samples. The sequenced material came from memory CD8+ T cells from PBMCs. Subset in this sample: CD45RO+ cells pooled with CCR7-negative TemRA cells. CDR3 nucleotide sequence: TGTGCCAGCAGCGAGGTAGGGACTAGCGCCTACAATGAGCAGTTCTTC. Translating it yields CASSEVGTSAYNEQFF.